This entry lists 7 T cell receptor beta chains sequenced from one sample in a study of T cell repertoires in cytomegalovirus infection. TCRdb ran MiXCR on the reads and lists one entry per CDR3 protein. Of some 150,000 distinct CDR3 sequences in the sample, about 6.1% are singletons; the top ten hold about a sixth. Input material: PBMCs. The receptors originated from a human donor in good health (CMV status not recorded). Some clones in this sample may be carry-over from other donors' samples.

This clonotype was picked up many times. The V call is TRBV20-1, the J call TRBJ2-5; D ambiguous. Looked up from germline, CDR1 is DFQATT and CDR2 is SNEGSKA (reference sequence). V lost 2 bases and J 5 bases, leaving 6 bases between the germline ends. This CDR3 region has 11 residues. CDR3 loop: CSARRAETQYF. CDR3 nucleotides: TGCAGTGCTAGAAGAGCCGAGACCCAGTACTTC.

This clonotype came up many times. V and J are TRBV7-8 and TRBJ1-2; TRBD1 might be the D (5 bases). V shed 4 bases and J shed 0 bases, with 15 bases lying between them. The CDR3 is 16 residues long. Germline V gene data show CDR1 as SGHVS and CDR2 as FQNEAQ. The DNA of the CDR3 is TGTGCCAGCAGCTCCGGCCGGGACGCCGCTAACTATGGCTACACCTTC. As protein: CASSSGRDAANYGYTF.

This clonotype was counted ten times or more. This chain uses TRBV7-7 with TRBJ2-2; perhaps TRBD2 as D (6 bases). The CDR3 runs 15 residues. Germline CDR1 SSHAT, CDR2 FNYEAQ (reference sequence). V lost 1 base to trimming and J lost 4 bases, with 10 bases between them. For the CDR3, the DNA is TGTGCCAGCAGCTTAGGCCTGGGGGGCACCGGGGAGCTGTTTTTT. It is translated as CASSLGLGGTGELFF.

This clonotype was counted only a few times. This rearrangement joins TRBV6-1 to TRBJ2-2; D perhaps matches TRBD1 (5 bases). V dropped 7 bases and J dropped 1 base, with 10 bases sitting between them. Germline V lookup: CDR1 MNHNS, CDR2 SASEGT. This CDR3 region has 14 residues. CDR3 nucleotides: TGTGCCAGCACTAGAGGACAGAACACCGGGGAGCTGTTTTTT. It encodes CASTRGQNTGELFF.

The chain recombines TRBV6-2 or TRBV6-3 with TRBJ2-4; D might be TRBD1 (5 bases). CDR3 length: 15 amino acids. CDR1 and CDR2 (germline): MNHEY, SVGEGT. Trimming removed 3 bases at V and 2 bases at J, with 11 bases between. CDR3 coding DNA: TGTGCCAGCAGTTATGGCACAGGAACCAAAAACATTCAGTACTTC. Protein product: CASSYGTGTKNIQYF.

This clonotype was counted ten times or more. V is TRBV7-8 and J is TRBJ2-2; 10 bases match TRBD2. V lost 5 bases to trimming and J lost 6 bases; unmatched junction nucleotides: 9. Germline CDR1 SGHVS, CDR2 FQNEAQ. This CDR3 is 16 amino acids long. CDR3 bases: TGTGCCAGCAGCACAGGACTAGCGGAAAGGTCCGGGGAGCTGTTTTTT. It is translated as CASSTGLAERSGELFF. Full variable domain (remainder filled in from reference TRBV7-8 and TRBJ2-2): GAGVSQSPRYKVAKRGQDVALRCDPISGHVSLFWYQQALGQGPEFLTYFQNEAQLDKSGLPSDRFFAERPEGSVSTLKIQRTQQEDSAVYLCASSTGLAERSGELFFGEGSRLTVL.

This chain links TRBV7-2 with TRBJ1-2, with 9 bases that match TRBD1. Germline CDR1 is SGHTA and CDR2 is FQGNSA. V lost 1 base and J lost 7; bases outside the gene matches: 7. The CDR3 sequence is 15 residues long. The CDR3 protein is CASSLVGTGRLGYTF. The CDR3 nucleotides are TGTGCCAGCAGCTTAGTCGGGACAGGGCGACTTGGCTACACCTTC.